This record concerns one TCR beta chain sequence. This CDR3 is built from 16 residues. Germline CDR1 is MNHEY and CDR2 is SVGEGT. V was cut by 0 bases and J by 2 bases, with 13 bases left in between. This sample is drawn from a study of control samples from healthy donors and cancer patients. Some clones are missing from TCRdb's copy, which holds only in-frame ones; the method was immunoSEQ multiplex PCR. The sample shows some 140,000 clones, approximately 96% of them seen only once. Sequencing was performed on blood. The receptor was derived from a man aged 40-50 years in good health. The V and J genes are TRBV6-2 or TRBV6-3 and TRBJ1-2, with D perhaps TRBD1 (5 bases). The CDR3 bases are TGTGCCAGCAGTTACTCAGGGACCAGGCGGAACTATGGCTACACCTTC. Translating it yields CASSYSGTRRNYGYTF.